One T cell receptor beta chain is described in this entry. What it binds is unknown. This sample was included in a study of Ad26.COV2.S vaccination and SARS-CoV-2 variants. Study-level information: Ad26.COV2.S given intramuscularly, once or twice 56 days apart.

Sequencing used immunoSEQ multiplex PCR; TCRdb keeps in-frame clones, though not all of them. The sample holds hundreds of thousands of clones, about 89% seen once. The ends were cut back, 1 base at V and 3 bases at J, with 13 bases in the middle. Looked up from germline, CDR1 is LNHDA and CDR2 is SQIVND (reference sequence). This CDR3 has 15 amino acids. Study observations and caveats: Measurement of non-spike TCR breadth gave similar results in vaccine and placebo recipients.

The treatment here: 19 received Ad26.COV2.S at low or high dose, single or two shots; about 5 received placebo; per-sample allocation not given. Repertoires come from day 63 after the first vaccine or placebo injection. The sample came from a Boston adult aged 18-55 years. An Ad26 vector expressing Wuhan-strain SARS-CoV-2 spike constituted the vaccine. This receptor was taken from a person between 18 and 65 years old who received the Ad26.COV2.S COVID-19 vaccine or a placebo. This specimen consisted of peripheral blood, obtained in a trial of Ad26.COV2.S vaccine versus placebo. V and J are TRBV19 and TRBJ2-7; no firm D call. CDR3 residues: CASSIVRRSGYEQYF. The CDR3 DNA reads as TGTGCCAGTAGTATAGTTCGGCGGTCCGGCTACGAGCAGTACTTC.